One sample yielded the 8 T cell receptor beta chains listed below, sequenced in a study of blood T cell repertoires in COVID-19. Repertoires were generated with immunoSEQ multiplex PCR, while TCRdb's copy carries only in-frame clones and drops some. The sample holds 70,000 to 85,000 clones; 80% to 90% are singletons and the top ten take less than 40%. The sample consisted of peripheral blood. These receptors all come from a man at least 80 years old with active or convalescent COVID-19.

This clone came up once. The V call is TRBV6-2 or TRBV6-3, the J call TRBJ2-5, with D uncertain. The CDR3 totals 15 residues. Germline V gives CDR1 MNHEY, CDR2 SVGEGT. V was trimmed by 5 bases and J by 0 bases, leaving 13 bases between them. CDR3 loop: CASSHPAAYQETQYF. CDR3 nucleotide sequence: TGTGCCAGCAGTCACCCGGCGGCGTACCAAGAGACCCAGTACTTC.

This clone came up a few times. The V gene is TRBV27, the J gene TRBJ1-5; 7 bases align to TRBD1. Germline values: CDR1 MNHEY, CDR2 SMNVEV (reference sequence). This CDR3 comprises 16 residues. The V gene end was trimmed by 0 bases and the J gene end by 4 bases; junction bases not matched to a gene: 6. The CDR3 sequence: CASSLSGPGGNQPQHF. The CDR3 coding sequence is TGTGCCAGCAGTTTATCTGGGCCAGGGGGTAATCAGCCCCAGCATTTT.

The V call is TRBV5-1, the J call TRBJ2-5, with 7 bases lining up with TRBD1. The V segment lost 5 bases and the J segment 4 bases; nucleotides outside the gene matches: 8. CDR3 length equals 14 residues. Per the germline V gene, CDR1 is SGHRS and CDR2 is YFSETQ. CDR3 nucleotide sequence: TGCGCCAGCAGTTCCGGGACAGTCGGAGAGACCCAGTACTTC. It encodes CASSSGTVGETQYF.

V and J are TRBV6-5 and TRBJ1-2; possibly TRBD1 for D (5 bases). This CDR3 has 14 residues. V was shortened by 2 bases and J by 1 base, with 8 bases between the two germline ends. Germline-derived CDR1 and CDR2 are MNHEY and SVGAGI. The CDR3 spells CASSYRGFNYGYTF. Written as DNA, the CDR3 is TGTGCCAGCAGTTACCGGGGGTTTAACTATGGCTACACCTTC.

This clone has a handful of counts. The V call is TRBV11-2, the J call TRBJ2-7; TRBD1 is a possible D gene (6 bases). This CDR3 comprises 14 residues. V was clipped by 5 bases and J by 6 bases, with 17 bases between them. Germline CDR1 SGHAT, CDR2 FQNNGV. CDR3 in DNA: TGTGCCAGCAGCCAGATATATTGGGGGCGCGAGCAGTACTTC. Translating gives CASSQIYWGREQYF.

This clone turned up a few times. The chain recombines TRBV6-6 with TRBJ1-2; D is unresolved. Deletions cut 5 bases from V and 0 bases from J, with 7 bases between. CDR3 length: 13 amino acids. Per germline, CDR1 MNHNY and CDR2 SVGAGI (reference sequence). DNA for the CDR3: TGTGCCAGCAGTCCCAGTTCTAACTATGGCTACACCTTC. It encodes CASSPSSNYGYTF.

CDR3 in DNA: TGCGCCAGCAGCCACGCGGCAGGGGGAGGCCAGCCCCAGCATTTT. It is translated as CASSHAAGGGQPQHF. The chain couples TRBV4-1 to TRBJ1-5; 7 nucleotides line up with TRBD1. This CDR3 spans 15 amino acids. Trimming took 3 bases from V and 7 from J; bases not matched to a gene: 9. Germline values: CDR1 MGHRA, CDR2 YSYEKL.

This clone was observed a few times. The rearrangement uses TRBV4-2 and TRBJ2-6; 15 bases fit TRBD2. In germline, CDR1 is LGHNA, CDR2 YNFKEQ. V lost 4 bases, J lost 0 bases, and 4 bases stayed unmatched. The CDR3 is made up of 19 amino acids. The CDR3 nucleotides are TGTGCCAGCAGCCTCGTGGGACTAGCGGGGGGCTCTGGGGCCAACGTCCTGACTTTC. Translating it yields CASSLVGLAGGSGANVLTF.